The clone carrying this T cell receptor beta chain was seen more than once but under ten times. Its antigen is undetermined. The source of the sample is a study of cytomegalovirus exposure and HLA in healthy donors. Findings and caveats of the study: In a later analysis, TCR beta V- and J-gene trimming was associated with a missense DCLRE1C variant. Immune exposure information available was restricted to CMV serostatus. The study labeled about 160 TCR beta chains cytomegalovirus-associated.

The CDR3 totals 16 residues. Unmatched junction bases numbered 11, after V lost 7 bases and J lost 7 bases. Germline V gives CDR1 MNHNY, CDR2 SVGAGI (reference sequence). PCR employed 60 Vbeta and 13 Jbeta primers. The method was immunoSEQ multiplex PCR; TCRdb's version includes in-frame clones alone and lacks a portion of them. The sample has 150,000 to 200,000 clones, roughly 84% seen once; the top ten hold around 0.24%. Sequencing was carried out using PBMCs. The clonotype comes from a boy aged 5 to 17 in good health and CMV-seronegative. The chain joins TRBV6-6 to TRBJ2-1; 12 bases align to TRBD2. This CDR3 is CASTLTPTSGRNEQFF. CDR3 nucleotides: TGTGCCAGCACCCTAACCCCGACTAGCGGGAGAAATGAGCAGTTCTTC.